Below, one T cell receptor (beta chain) is given with its context. As yet, its antigen is unknown. This entry belongs to a study of cytomegalovirus exposure and HLA in healthy donors. Whole-study results and caveats: Analyses of presence and absence presupposed an approximately uniform sequencing depth across donors. In an earlier analysis, most TCR beta V segments were productive about 87% or about 30% of the time. 164 TCR beta chains were listed as cytomegalovirus-associated. Cytomegalovirus status was reportedly diagnosed by the classifier with high sensitivity and specificity.

13 Jbeta primers and 60 Vbeta primers were used for the PCR. Profiling relied on immunoSEQ multiplex PCR, and the TCRdb table lists in-frame clones only, not all of them. The table shows 210,000 or so clones, with 65% to 90% occurring only once. The ends were cut back, 4 bases at V and 3 bases at J, with 15 bases in the middle. CDR1 and CDR2 from the germline V gene are SEHNR and FQNEAQ (reference sequence). The CDR3 is 15 amino acids. The sequence came from a girl aged 10 to 17 in good health and CMV-seronegative. Source material: PBMCs. The rearrangement uses TRBV7-9 and TRBJ2-5, with TRBD2 as a possible D gene (6 bases). The CDR3 bases are TGTGCCAGCAGCTCCCTAGGAGGGATTGAAGAGACCCAGTACTTC. Translating gives CASSSLGGIEETQYF.